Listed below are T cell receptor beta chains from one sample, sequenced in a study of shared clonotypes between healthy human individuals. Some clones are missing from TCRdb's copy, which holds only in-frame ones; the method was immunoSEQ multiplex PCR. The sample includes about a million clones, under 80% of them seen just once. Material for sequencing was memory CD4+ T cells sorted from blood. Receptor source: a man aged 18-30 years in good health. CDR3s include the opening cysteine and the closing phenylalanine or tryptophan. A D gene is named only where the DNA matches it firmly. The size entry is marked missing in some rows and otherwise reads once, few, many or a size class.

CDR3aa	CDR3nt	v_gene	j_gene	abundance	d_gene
CASSLTGASSGNTIYF	TGTGCCAGCAGCTTAACAGGGGCGAGCTCTGGAAACACCATATATTTT	TRBV7-2	TRBJ1-3	.	TRBD1
CASSSQDTAGYTF	TGTGCCAGCAGTTCCCAGGACACTGCCGGCTACACCTTC	TRBV6-5	TRBJ1-2	few	.
CASTQSLSYEQYF	TGTGCCAGCACCCAGTCTCTTTCCTACGAGCAGTACTTC	TRBV6-1	TRBJ2-7	.	.
CASSPRSGTDLAYEQYF	TGTGCCAGTAGTCCCCGATCCGGGACAGACCTCGCCTACGAGCAGTACTTC	TRBV19	TRBJ2-7	.	TRBD1
CASSLDGRTTTGAFF	TGCGCCAGCAGCTTGGATGGGAGGACTACCACCGGAGCTTTCTTT	TRBV5-1	TRBJ1-1	few	.
CASTFLGTDTQYF	TGTGCCAGCACCTTTCTCGGGACAGATACGCAGTATTTT	TRBV9	TRBJ2-3	.	.
CASSLTLAESTDTQYF	TGTGCCAGCAGTTTAACACTAGCTGAAAGCACAGATACGCAGTATTTT	TRBV27	TRBJ2-3	.	.
CASRDTGGETQYF	TGTGCCAGCAGGGACACGGGGGGAGAGACCCAGTACTTC	TRBV2	TRBJ2-5	.	TRBD2
CASSPGLAGNPKSSYEQYF	TGTGCCAGCAGCCCTGGACTAGCTGGGAATCCCAAGAGCTCCTACGAGCAGTACTTC	TRBV28	TRBJ2-7	few	TRBD2
CAISAKGDGYTF	TGTGCCATCAGTGCTAAGGGGGATGGCTACACCTTC	TRBV10-3	TRBJ1-2	.	.